The 21 T cell receptor beta chains below all came from one sample that was sequenced in a study of T-cell reconstitution after alpha-beta-depleted transplantation in children. A library of TCRbeta sequences, prepared with unique molecular identifiers, was generated. Using its own MiXCR run on the PCR reads, TCRdb lists one record per CDR3 protein. There are about 440,000 distinct CDR3 sequences in the sample; about 40% occur only once, and 27% lies in the top ten. Specimen: PBMCs, collected before TCRalphabeta/CD19-depleted stem cell transplant. These receptors all stem from a girl aged 2 to 9 with aplastic anemia, due to receive a stem cell transplant.

This clonotype was seen a few times. V usage is TRBV11-2 and J usage is TRBJ2-2; D uncertain. The CDR3 has 18 residues. Germline V CDR1 and CDR2: SGHAT, FQNNGV. Between the trimmed V and J ends, which lost 2 bases and 6 bases, there was a span of 22 bases. Here the CDR3 reads CASSLMRLSTRWAGELFF. DNA of the CDR3: TGTGCCAGCAGCTTAATGAGGCTTAGCACGCGATGGGCCGGGGAGCTGTTTTTT. Looking up the rest from reference TRBV11-2 and TRBJ2-2 gives the full variable domain: EAGVAQSPRYKIIEKRQSVAFWCNPISGHATLYWYQQILGQGPKLLIQFQNNGVVDDSQLPKDRFSAERLKGVDSTLKIQPAKLEDSAVYLCASSLMRLSTRWAGELFFGEGSRLTVL.

The rearrangement links TRBV6-1 to TRBJ2-3; tentatively, D is TRBD2 (5 bases). The length of the CDR3 is 17 residues. Germline CDR1 and CDR2: MNHNS and SASEGT. The V gene lost 3 bases and the J gene lost 1 base, with 17 bases spanning the gap. In DNA form, the CDR3 reads TGTGCCAGCAGTGACCCCGCCCTAGCTGGGGGCACAGATACGCAGTATTTT. Translation gives CASSDPALAGGTDTQYF.

This chain joins TRBV7-2 and TRBJ2-1, with a tentative D call TRBD1 (6 bases). CDR3 size: 17 residues. Trimming cost V 5 bases and J 7 bases, with 24 bases left between them. The germline V gene encodes CDR1 SGHTA and CDR2 FQGNSA. The CDR3 region is CASSPPGEAFWENEQFF. DNA of the CDR3: TGTGCCAGCAGCCCACCAGGGGAAGCCTTCTGGGAGAATGAGCAGTTCTTC. The full variable domain, with the rest looked up from reference TRBV7-2 and TRBJ2-1, is GAGVSQSPSNKVTEKGKDVELRCDPISGHTALYWYRQSLGQGLEFLIYFQGNSAPDKSGLPSDRFSAERTGGSVSTLTIQRTQQEDSAVYLCASSPPGEAFWENEQFFGPGTRLTVL.

The chain employs TRBV5-4 and TRBJ2-3; 9 bases are a match to TRBD2. The germline CDR1 and CDR2 sequences are SGHNT and YYREEE (reference sequence). This CDR3 comprises 15 residues. J gave up 4 bases and V 4 bases, and 7 bases lay outside the gene matches. The DNA for the CDR3 is TGTGCCAGCAGCATTAGCGGGAGAACGGCAGATACGCAGTATTTT. This encodes CASSISGRTADTQYF.

At least ten counts were recorded for this clonotype. The CDR3 spells CACGTSGRDTQYF. DNA of the CDR3: TGCGCCTGTGGGACTAGCGGGAGGGATACGCAGTATTTT. This rearrangement joins TRBV10-2 to TRBJ2-3, with 15 bases matching TRBD2. V was pared by 11 bases and J by 6 bases, with 3 bases of the junction left unmatched. The germline gives CDR1 WSHSY, CDR2 SAAADI. This CDR3 comprises 13 residues.

This clonotype was recorded at least ten times. The chain couples TRBV12-3 or TRBV12-4 to TRBJ1-4; D perhaps matches TRBD1 (5 bases). V lost 4 bases to trimming and J lost 3 bases, with 12 bases between them. The CDR3 consists of 15 residues. The CDR3 protein is CASSWDGASNEKLFF. The CDR3 nucleotides are TGTGCCAGCAGTTGGGACGGAGCCTCTAATGAAAAACTGTTTTTT.

The rearrangement joins TRBV27 to TRBJ2-1; D remains unclear. This CDR3 region has 14 residues. CDR1 is MNHEY, CDR2 SMNVEV, per germline (reference sequence). V lost 6 bases to trimming and J lost 0 bases, with 9 bases between them. The CDR3 coding sequence is TGTGCCAGCAGGCCCGCGTTCTCCTACAATGAGCAGTTCTTC. Residues: CASRPAFSYNEQFF.

V usage is TRBV5-1 and J usage is TRBJ1-3, with no clear D. Trimming cost V 4 bases and J 3 bases, with 11 bases left between them. The length of the CDR3 is 14 residues. The germline gives CDR1 SGHRS, CDR2 YFSETQ. CDR3 protein: CASSTGDLGNTIYF. In DNA form, the CDR3 reads TGCGCCAGCAGCACCGGGGATCTTGGAAACACCATATATTTT. Based on the CDR3 plus reference TRBV5-1 and TRBJ1-3, the full variable domain is KAGVTQTPRYLIKTRGQQVTLSCSPISGHRSVSWYQQTPGQGLQFLFEYFSETQRNKGNFPGRFSGRQFSNSRSEMNVSTLELGDSALYLCASSTGDLGNTIYFGEGSWLTVV.

The rearrangement uses TRBV20-1 and TRBJ2-7; D possibly corresponds to TRBD1 (5 bases). The ends were cut back, 0 bases at V and 7 bases at J, with 19 bases in the middle. Germline CDR1 and CDR2: DFQATT and SNEGSKA (reference sequence). CDR3 length equals 15 residues. The CDR3 nucleotides are TGCAGTGCTAGAGATAGAATAGGGGTTAGTGGAGAGCAGTACTTC. Translating gives CSARDRIGVSGEQYF.

This clonotype was observed many times. CDR3 nucleotides: TGTGCCAGCAGTTTAAGCCTAGACCGCACAGATACGCAGTATTTT. Translation: CASSLSLDRTDTQYF. This chain connects TRBV12-3 or TRBV12-4 to TRBJ2-3; no reliable D call. The CDR3 totals 15 residues. V dropped 2 bases and J dropped 1 base, with 10 bases sitting between them.

Many counts were recorded for this clonotype. The chain combines TRBV12-3 or TRBV12-4 with TRBJ1-2; D remains unclear. The CDR3 consists of 14 residues. V lost 3 bases and J lost 6, with 14 bases in between. The CDR3 spells CASSLLGGTHGYTF. The CDR3 DNA reads as TGTGCCAGCAGTTTGCTGGGAGGCACGCATGGCTACACCTTC.

Ten or more counts support this clonotype. The chain links TRBV29-1 to TRBJ2-3, with D uncertain. The germline gives CDR1 SQVTM, CDR2 ANQGSEA. The ends were cut back, 3 bases at V and 2 bases at J, with 6 bases in the middle. The CDR3 has 12 amino acids. DNA of the CDR3: TGCAGCGTTGATGGCCTCACAGATACGCAGTATTTT. Protein: CSVDGLTDTQYF.

This chain uses TRBV6-5 with TRBJ1-4; D is unresolved. The V end was cut by 0 bases, the J end by 7 bases, with 15 bases between. From germline, CDR1 is MNHEY and CDR2 SVGAGI. The CDR3 consists of 16 residues. CDR3 amino acids: CASSYSLNGKGEKLFF. The CDR3 DNA reads as TGTGCCAGCAGTTACTCCCTGAATGGGAAGGGTGAAAAACTGTTTTTT.

This clonotype is a singleton in its sample. CDR3 protein: CATSRVMTSGNEQFF. As DNA, the CDR3 is TGTGCCACCAGCAGAGTAATGACTAGCGGGAATGAGCAGTTCTTC. This rearrangement joins TRBV15 to TRBJ2-1, with TRBD2 identical over 10 bases. The germline gives CDR1 LNHNV, CDR2 YYDKDF (reference sequence). V shed 1 base and J 7 bases; nucleotides not matched to a gene: 4. This CDR3 region has 15 residues.

This clonotype was counted only a few times. V is TRBV18 and J is TRBJ2-7, with D perhaps matching TRBD1 (7 bases). This CDR3 is built from 14 residues. The V end was cut by 3 bases, the J end by 4 bases, with 13 bases between. Per germline, CDR1 KGHSH and CDR2 LQKENI. The CDR3 is CASSPQGGVYEQYF. The CDR3 DNA reads TGTGCCAGCTCACCCCAGGGGGGCGTTTACGAGCAGTACTTC.

Written as DNA, the CDR3 is TGCAGTGCAGCCACTAGCGTCCCAAACATTCAGTACTTC. It encodes CSAATSVPNIQYF. The rearrangement links TRBV20-1 to TRBJ2-4; 7 bases fit TRBD2. V lost 6 bases, J lost 6 bases, and 8 bases stayed unmatched. CDR3 length equals 13 residues. Germline loops: CDR1 DFQATT, CDR2 SNEGSKA (reference sequence).

V usage is TRBV2 and J usage is TRBJ2-2; the match to TRBD2 covers 14 bases. The CDR3 extends over 15 amino acids. Per the germline V gene, CDR1 is SNHLY and CDR2 is FYNNEI. Trimming at V came to 6 bases and at J to 6 bases, leaving 3 bases not matched to a gene. The CDR3 DNA reads TGTGCCAGCAGGACTAGCGGGAGGGCGTCCGGGGAGCTGTTTTTT. Translated: CASRTSGRASGELFF.

The chain has TRBV12-3 or TRBV12-4 and TRBJ1-1; D perhaps matches TRBD1 (5 bases). The CDR3 length is 10 residues. V lost 8 bases to trimming and J lost 5 bases, with 6 bases between them. Here the CDR3 reads CASGGTEAFF. CDR3 bases: TGTGCCAGCGGGGGGACTGAAGCTTTCTTT.

The rearrangement uses TRBV5-1 and TRBJ1-3; D is uncertain. Germline V lookup: CDR1 SGHRS, CDR2 YFSETQ. This CDR3 is built from 15 residues. Trimming cost V 0 bases and J 2 bases, with 9 bases left between them. CDR3 sequence: CASSLVVGTGNTIYF. CDR3 in DNA: TGCGCCAGCAGCTTGGTTGTGGGGACTGGAAACACCATATATTTT.

V usage is TRBV6-5 and J usage is TRBJ2-4; D remains unclear. Germline assignment: CDR1 MNHEY and CDR2 SVGAGI. V gave up 2 bases and J gave up 2 bases, with 7 bases separating them. This CDR3 comprises 14 residues. DNA for the CDR3: TGTGCCAGCAGTTACGGTCCCACCAAAAACATTCAGTACTTC. Translating gives CASSYGPTKNIQYF.

The chain recombines TRBV7-9 with TRBJ1-4; 7 bases agree with TRBD1. Germline V gene sequence: CDR1 SEHNR, CDR2 FQNEAQ (reference sequence). J lost 8 bases, V lost 4 bases, and 10 bases had no gene match. This CDR3 spans 15 amino acids. This CDR3 is CASSSGTEDQEKLFF. CDR3 bases: TGTGCCAGCAGCTCTGGGACAGAAGACCAGGAAAAACTGTTTTTT.